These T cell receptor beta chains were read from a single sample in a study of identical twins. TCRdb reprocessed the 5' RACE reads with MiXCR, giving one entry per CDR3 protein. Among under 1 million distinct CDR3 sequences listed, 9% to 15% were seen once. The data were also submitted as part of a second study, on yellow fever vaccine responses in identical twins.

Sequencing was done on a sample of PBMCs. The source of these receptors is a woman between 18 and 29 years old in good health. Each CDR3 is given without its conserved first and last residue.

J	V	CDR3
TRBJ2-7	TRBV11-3	ASSIRQEYEQY
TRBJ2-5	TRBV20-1	SAPPETGGRETQY
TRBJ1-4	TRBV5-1	ASSPGVAAGNEKLF
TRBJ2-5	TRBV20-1	SARDTSVFETRY
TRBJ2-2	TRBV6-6	ASSPTGQSHTGELF
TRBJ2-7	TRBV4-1	ASSQDSGQSYEQY
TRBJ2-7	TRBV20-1	SAGTSGRSYEQY
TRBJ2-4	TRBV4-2	ASSQTGASGGPSPKNIQY
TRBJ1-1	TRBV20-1	SAARSLNTEAF
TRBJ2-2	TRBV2	ASSTGSSGELF
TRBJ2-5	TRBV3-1	ACCQDRWGTSSGGTQY
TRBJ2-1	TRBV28	ASSLRALSYNEQF
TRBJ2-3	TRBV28	ASSLRIDTQY
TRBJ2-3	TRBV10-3	AIAGLAGEVDTQY
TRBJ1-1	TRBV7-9	ASSSRALGTEAF
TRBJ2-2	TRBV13	ASSPRRQDSTGELF
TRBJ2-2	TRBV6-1	AAEESGTANTGELF
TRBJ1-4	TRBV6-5	ASSYSYSQGWEKLF
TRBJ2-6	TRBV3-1	ASSQVAGKAGANVLT
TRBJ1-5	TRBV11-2	ASSPGASNQPPH
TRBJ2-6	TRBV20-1	SARDSDFSSGANVLT
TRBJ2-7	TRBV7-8	ASSSPTRGTYEQY
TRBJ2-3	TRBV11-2	ASLGESGKTDTQY
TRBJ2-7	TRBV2	ASNVARDRAEQY
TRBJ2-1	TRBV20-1	SAPTSGRIHNEQF
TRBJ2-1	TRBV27	ASSFRGGWGDNEQF
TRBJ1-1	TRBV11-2	ASSSPLLGATVEAF
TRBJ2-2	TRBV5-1	ASGATSYTGELF
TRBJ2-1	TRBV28	ASSLSPRTEQF
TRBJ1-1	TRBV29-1	SVLLANTEAF
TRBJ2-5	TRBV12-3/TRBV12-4	ASSPGGGRETQY
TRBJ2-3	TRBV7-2	ASSLGLAGVPPSTDTQY
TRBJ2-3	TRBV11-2	ASSARGTADTQY
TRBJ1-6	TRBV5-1	ASTEDFSDNSPLH
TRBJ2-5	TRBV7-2	ASTPSRDQETQY
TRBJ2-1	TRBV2	ASSATDYNEQF
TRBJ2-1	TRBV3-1	ASSRASGRGYNEQF
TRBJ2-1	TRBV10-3	AISQAGSLNNEQF
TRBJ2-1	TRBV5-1	ASSLYRYNEQF
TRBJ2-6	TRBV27	ASSFLGPGANVLT
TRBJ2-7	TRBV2	ASSAGGTYEQY
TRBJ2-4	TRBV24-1	ATGSGNIQY
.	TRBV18	ASSPGLAETQY
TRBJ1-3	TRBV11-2	ASSFLTAGNTIY
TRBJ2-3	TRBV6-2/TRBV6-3	ASSPAGGGSDTQY
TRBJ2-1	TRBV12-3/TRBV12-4	ASTPLRGTGVTEQF
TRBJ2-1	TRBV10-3	AIGASGSAYNEQF
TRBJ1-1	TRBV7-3	ASSPHGGGTEAF